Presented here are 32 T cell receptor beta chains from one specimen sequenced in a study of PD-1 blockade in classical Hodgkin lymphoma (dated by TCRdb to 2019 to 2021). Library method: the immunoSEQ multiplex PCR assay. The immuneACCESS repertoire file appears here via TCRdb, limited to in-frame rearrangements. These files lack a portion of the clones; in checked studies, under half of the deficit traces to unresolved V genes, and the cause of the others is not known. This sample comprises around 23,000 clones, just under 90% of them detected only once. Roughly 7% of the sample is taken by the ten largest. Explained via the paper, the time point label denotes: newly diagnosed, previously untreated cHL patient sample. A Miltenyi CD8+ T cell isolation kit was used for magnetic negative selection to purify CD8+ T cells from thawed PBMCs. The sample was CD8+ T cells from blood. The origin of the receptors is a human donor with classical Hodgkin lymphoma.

The CDR3 DNA reads TGTGCCAGCAGTGAAGGCTCGGCAGGGGCGGGGGTCAATGAAAAACTGTTTTTT. It yields the protein CASSEGSAGAGVNEKLFF. The rearrangement joins TRBV25-1 to TRBJ1-4, with a tentative D call TRBD1 (6 bases). The germline V gene encodes CDR1 MGHDK and CDR2 SYGVNS. V lost 2 bases and J 5 bases, leaving 21 bases between the germline ends. This CDR3 comprises 18 residues.

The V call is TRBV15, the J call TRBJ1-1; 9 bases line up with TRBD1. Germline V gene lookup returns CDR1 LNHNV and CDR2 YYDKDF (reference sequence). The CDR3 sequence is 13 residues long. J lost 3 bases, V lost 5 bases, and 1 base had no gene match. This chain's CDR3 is CATSGTGYTEAFF. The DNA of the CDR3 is TGTGCCACCAGCGGGACAGGGTACACTGAAGCTTTCTTT.

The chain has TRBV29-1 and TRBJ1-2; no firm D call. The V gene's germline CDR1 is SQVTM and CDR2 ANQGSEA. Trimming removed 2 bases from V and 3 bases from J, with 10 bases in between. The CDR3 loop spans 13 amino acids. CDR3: CSVESDADYGYTF. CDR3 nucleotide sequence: TGCAGCGTTGAAAGCGACGCAGACTATGGCTACACCTTC.

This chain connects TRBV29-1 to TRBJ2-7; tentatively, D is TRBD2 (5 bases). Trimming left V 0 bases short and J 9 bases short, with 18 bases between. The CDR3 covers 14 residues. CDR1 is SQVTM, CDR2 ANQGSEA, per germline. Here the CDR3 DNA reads TGCAGCGTTGAAGAAATGAAATCGGGAAACGTGCAGTACTTC. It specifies CSVEEMKSGNVQYF.

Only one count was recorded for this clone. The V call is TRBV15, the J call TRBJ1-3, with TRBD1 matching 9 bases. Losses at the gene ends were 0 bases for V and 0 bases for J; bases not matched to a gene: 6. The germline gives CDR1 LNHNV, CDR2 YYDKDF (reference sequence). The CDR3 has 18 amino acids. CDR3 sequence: CATSREDRGPLSGNTIYF. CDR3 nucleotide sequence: TGTGCCACCAGCAGAGAGGACAGGGGACCCCTCTCTGGAAACACCATATATTTT.

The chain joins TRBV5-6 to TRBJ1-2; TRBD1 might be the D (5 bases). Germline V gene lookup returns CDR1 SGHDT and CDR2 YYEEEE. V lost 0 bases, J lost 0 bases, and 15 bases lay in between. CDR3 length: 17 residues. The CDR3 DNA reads TGTGCCAGCAGCTTGGTTTGGGGACCGACAGCTAACTATGGCTACACCTTC. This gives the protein CASSLVWGPTANYGYTF.

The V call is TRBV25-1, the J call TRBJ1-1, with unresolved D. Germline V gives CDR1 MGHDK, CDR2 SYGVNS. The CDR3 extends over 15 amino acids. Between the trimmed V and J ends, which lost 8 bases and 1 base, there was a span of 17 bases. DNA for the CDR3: TGTGCCAGCGAGTCTTTGATGGAGAAGAACACTGAAGCTTTCTTT. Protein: CASESLMEKNTEAFF.

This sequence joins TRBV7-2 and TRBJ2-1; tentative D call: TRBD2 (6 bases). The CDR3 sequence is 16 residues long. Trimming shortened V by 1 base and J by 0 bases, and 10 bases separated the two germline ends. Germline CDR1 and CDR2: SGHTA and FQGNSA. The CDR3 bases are TGTGCCAGCAGCTTAGTTTCCGGGAGCTCCTACAATGAGCAGTTCTTC. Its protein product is CASSLVSGSSYNEQFF.

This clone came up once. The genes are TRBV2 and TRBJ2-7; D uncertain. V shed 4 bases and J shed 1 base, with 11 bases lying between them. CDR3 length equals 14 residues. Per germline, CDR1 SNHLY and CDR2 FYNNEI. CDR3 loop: CASSGLGTSYEQYF. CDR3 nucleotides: TGTGCCAGCAGTGGCTTGGGCACTTCCTACGAGCAGTACTTC.

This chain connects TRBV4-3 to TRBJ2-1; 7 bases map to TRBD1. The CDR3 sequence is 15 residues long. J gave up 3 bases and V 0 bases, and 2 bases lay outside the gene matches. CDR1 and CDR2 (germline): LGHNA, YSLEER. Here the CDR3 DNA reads TGCGCCAGCAGCCAAGACCGGGACAGCTACAATGAGCAGTTCTTC. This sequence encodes CASSQDRDSYNEQFF.

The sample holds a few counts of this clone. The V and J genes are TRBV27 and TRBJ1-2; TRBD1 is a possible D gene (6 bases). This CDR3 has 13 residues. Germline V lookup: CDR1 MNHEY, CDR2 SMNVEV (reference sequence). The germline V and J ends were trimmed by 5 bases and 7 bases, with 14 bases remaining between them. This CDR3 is CASSLTGPFGYTF. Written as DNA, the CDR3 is TGTGCCAGCAGTCTGACAGGCCCCTTTGGCTACACCTTC.

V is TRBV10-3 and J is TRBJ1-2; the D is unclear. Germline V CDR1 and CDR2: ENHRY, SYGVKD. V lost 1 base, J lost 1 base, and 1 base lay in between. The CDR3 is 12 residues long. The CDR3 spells CAISEFNYGYTF. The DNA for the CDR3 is TGTGCCATCAGTGAGTTTAACTATGGCTACACCTTC.

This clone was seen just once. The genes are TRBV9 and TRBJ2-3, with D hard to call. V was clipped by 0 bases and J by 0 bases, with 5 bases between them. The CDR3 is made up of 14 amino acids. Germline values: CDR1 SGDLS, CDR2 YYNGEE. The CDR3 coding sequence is TGTGCCAGCAGCGTAGATCCTAGCACAGATACGCAGTATTTT. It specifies CASSVDPSTDTQYF.

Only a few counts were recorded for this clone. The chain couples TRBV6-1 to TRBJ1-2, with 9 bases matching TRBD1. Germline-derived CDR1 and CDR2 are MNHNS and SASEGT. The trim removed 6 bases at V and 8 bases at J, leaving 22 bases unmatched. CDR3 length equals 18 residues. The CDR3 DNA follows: TGTGCCAGCAGGGAACTGGCGGGACAGGGTCTACGGGATCGGGGCTACACCTTC. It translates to CASRELAGQGLRDRGYTF.

CDR3 in DNA: TGTGCCAGCAGCTTGTGGGGGAGCTCCTACGAGCAGTACTTC. As protein: CASSLWGSSYEQYF. The chain has TRBV11-2 and TRBJ2-7; the D gene could be TRBD1 or TRBD2 (5 bases each). CDR3 length: 14 amino acids. Germline V gene sequence: CDR1 SGHAT, CDR2 FQNNGV. The V end was cut by 3 bases, the J end by 0 bases, with 9 bases between.

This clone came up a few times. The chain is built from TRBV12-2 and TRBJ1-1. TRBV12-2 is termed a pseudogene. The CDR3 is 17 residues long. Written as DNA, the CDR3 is TGTGCAAGTCGCTTAGCGCCATGGTTTCTCAGGAGAGCTGAAGCTTTCTTT. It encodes CASRLAPWFLRRAEAFF.

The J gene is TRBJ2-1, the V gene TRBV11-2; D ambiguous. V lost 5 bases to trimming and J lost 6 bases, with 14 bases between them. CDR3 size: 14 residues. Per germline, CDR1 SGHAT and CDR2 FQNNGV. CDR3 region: CASSPRPELNEQFF. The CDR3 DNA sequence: TGTGCCAGCAGCCCCCGCCCGGAGCTCAATGAGCAGTTCTTC.

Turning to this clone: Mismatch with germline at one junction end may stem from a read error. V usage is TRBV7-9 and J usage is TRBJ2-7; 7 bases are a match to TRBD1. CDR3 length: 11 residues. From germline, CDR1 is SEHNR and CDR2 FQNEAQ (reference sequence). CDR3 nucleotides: TGTGCCAGCAGCGAAATAGACAGGGTGGACTTC. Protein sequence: CASSEIDRVDF.

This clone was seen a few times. The CDR3 spells CASSERNTEAFF. In DNA form, the CDR3 reads TGTGCCAGCAGTGAAAGGAACACTGAAGCTTTCTTT. The chain has TRBV25-1 and TRBJ1-1; no clear D gene. The V end was cut by 2 bases, the J end by 1 base, with 2 bases between. CDR3 size: 12 residues. Germline lookup yields CDR1 MGHDK and CDR2 SYGVNS.

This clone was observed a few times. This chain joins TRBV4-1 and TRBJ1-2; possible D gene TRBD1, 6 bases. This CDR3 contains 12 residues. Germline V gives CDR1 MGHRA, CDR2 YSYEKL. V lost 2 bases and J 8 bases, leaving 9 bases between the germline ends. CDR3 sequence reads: CASSQPGAGYTF. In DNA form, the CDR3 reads TGCGCCAGCAGCCAACCAGGGGCCGGCTACACCTTC.

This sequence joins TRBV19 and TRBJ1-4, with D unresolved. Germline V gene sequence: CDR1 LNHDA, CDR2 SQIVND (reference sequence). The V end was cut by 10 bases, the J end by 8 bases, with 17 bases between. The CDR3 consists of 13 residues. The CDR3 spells CATMGKQREKLFF. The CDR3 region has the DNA TGTGCCACTATGGGCAAACAACGGGAAAAACTGTTTTTT.

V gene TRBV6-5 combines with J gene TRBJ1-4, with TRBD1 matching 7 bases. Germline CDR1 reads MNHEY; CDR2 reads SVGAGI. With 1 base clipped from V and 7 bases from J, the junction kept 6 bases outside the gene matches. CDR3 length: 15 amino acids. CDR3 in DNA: TGTGCCAGCAGTTACTTCCGGGACAGAATTGAAAAACTGTTTTTT. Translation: CASSYFRDRIEKLFF.

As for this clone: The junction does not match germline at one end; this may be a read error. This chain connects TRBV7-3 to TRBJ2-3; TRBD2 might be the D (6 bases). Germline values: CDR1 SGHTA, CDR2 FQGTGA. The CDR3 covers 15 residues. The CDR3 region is CASSLTGLYTDTQYF. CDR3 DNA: TGTGCCAGCAGCCTAACGGGACTCTACACAGATACGCAGTATTTT.

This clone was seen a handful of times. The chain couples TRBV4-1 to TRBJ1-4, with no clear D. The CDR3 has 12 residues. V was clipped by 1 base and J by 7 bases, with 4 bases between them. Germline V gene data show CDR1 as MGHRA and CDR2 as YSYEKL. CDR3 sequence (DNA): TGCGCCAGCAGCCAAGTGGTTGAAAAACTGTTTTTT. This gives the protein CASSQVVEKLFF.

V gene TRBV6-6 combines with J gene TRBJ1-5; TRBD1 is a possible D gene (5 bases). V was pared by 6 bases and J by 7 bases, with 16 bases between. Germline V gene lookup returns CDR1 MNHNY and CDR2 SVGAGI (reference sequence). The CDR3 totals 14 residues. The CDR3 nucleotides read TGTGCCAGCAGACCCAGGTATGGGGGACAGCCCCAGCATTTT. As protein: CASRPRYGGQPQHF.

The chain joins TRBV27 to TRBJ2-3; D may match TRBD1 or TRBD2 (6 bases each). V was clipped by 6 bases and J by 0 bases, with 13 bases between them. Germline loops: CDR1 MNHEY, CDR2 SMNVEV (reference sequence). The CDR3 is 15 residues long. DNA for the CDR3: TGTGCCAGCAGCCCGAGGGGGACTAGCACAGATACGCAGTATTTT. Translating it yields CASSPRGTSTDTQYF.

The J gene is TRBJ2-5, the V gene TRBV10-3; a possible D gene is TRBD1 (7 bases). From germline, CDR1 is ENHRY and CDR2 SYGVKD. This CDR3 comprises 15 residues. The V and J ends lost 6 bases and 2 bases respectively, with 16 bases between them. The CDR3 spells CAISVRQGGQETQYF. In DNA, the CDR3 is TGTGCCATCAGCGTCCGACAGGGAGGACAAGAGACCCAGTACTTC.

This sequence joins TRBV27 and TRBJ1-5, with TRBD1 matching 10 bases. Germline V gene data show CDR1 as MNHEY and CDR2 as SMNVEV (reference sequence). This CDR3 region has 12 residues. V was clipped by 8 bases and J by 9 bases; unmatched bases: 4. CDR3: CASGQGGLPQHF. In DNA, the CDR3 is TGTGCCAGCGGACAGGGGGGATTGCCCCAGCATTTT.

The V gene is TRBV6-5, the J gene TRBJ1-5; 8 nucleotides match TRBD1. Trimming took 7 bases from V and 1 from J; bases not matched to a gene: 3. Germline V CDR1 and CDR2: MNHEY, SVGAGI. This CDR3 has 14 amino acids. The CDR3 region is CASTSGGSNQPQHF. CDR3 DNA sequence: TGTGCCAGCACCTCAGGGGGCAGCAATCAGCCCCAGCATTTT.

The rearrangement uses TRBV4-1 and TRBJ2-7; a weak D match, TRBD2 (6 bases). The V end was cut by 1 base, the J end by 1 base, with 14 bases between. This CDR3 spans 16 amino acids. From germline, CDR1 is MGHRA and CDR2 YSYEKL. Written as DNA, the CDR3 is TGCGCCAGCAGCCAAGGGAAAACTAGCCGGTCCTACGAGCAGTACTTC. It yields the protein CASSQGKTSRSYEQYF.

CDR3 sequence (DNA): TGTGCCAGCAGCTTGCCCCTCACAGATACGCAGTATTTT. Translation gives CASSLPLTDTQYF. The chain combines TRBV7-6 with TRBJ2-3; no clear D gene. Germline CDR1 SGHVS, CDR2 FNYEAQ. The CDR3 sequence is 13 residues long. V shed 3 bases and J shed 2 bases, with 6 bases lying between them. The full variable domain, its missing parts supplied by reference TRBV7-6 and TRBJ2-3, is GAGVSQSPRYKVTKRGQDVALRCDPISGHVSLYWYRQALGQGPEFLTYFNYEAQQDKSGLPNDRFSAERPEGSISTLTIQRTEQRDSAMYRCASSLPLTDTQYFGPGTRLTVL.

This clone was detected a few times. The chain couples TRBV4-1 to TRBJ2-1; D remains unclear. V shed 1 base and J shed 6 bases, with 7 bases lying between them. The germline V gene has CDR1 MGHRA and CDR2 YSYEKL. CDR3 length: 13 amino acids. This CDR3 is CASSQGGTNEQFF. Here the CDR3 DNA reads TGCGCCAGCAGCCAAGGCGGAACCAATGAGCAGTTCTTC.